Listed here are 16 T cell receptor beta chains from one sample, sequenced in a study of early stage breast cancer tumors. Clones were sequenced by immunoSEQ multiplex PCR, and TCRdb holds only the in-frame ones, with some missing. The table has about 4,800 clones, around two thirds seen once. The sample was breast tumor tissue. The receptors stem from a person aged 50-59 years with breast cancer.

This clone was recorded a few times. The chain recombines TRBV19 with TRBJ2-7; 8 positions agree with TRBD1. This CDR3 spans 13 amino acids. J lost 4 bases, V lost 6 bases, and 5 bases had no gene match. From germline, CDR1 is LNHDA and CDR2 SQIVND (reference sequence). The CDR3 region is CASSEGTGYEQYF. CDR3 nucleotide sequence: TGTGCCAGTAGCGAGGGGACAGGATACGAGCAGTACTTC. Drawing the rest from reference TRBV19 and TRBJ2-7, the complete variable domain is DGGITQSPKYLFRKEGQNVTLSCEQNLNHDAMYWYRQDPGQGLRLIYYSQIVNDFQKGDIAEGYSVSREKKESFPLTVTSAQKNPTAFYLCASSEGTGYEQYFGPGTRLTVT.

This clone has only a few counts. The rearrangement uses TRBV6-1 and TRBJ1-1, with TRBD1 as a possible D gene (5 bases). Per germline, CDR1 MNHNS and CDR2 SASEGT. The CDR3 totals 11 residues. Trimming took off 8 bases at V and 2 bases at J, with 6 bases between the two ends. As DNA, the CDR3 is TGTGCCAGCGGGGGAAACACTGAAGCTTTCTTT. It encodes CASGGNTEAFF.

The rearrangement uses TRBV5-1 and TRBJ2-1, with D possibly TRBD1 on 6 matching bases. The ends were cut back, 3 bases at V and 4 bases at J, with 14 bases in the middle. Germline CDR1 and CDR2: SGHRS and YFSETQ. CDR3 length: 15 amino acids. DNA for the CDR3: TGCGCCAGCAGCTACAGGGTGGGGATTTACAATGAGCAGTTCTTC. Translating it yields CASSYRVGIYNEQFF.

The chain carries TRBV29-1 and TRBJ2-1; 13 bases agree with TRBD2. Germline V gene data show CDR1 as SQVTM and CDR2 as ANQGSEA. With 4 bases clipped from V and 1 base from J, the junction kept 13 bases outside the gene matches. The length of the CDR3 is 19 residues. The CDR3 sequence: CSVASYWTSGGLSYNEQFF. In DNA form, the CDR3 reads TGCAGCGTTGCGTCATATTGGACTAGCGGGGGTTTATCCTACAATGAGCAGTTCTTC.

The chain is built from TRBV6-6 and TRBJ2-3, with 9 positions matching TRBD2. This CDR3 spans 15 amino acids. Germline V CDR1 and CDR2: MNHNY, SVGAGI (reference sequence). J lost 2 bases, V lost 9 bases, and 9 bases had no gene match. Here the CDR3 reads CASGKGLAHTDTQYF. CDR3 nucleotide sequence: TGTGCCAGTGGAAAGGGACTAGCCCACACAGATACGCAGTATTTT.

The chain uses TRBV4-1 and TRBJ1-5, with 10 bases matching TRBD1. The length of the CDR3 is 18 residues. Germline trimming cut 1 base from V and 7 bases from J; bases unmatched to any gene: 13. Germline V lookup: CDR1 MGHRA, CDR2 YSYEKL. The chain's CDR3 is CASSQVKDGTGERQPQHF. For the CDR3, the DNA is TGCGCCAGCAGCCAAGTAAAAGACGGGACAGGGGAAAGGCAGCCCCAGCATTTT.

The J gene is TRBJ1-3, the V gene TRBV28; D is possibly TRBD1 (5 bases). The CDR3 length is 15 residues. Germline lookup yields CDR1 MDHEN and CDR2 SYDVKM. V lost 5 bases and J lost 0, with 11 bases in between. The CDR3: CASSPGDLSGNTIYF. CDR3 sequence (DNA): TGTGCCAGCAGTCCCGGGGACCTCTCTGGAAACACCATATATTTT.

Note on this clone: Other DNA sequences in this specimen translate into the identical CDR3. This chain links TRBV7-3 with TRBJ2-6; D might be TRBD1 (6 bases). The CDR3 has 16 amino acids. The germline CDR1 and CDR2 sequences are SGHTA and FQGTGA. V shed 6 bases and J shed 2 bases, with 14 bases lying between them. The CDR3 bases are TGTGCCAGCAGTGTCGGACCAGGGGCTGGGGCCAACGTCCTGACTTTC. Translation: CASSVGPGAGANVLTF.

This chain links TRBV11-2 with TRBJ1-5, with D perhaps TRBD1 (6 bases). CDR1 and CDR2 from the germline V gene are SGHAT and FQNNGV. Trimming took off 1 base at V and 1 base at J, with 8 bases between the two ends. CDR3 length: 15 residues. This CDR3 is CASSLGGTSNQPQHF. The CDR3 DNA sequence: TGTGCCAGCAGCTTAGGAGGGACAAGCAATCAGCCCCAGCATTTT.

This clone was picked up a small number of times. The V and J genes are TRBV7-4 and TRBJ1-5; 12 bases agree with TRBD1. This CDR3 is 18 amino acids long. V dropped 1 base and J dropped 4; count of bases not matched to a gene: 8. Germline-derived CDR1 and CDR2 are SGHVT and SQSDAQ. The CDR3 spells CASSLDPGQGARNQPQHF. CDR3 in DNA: TGTGCCAGCAGCTTAGATCCGGGACAGGGGGCACGAAATCAGCCCCAGCATTTT.

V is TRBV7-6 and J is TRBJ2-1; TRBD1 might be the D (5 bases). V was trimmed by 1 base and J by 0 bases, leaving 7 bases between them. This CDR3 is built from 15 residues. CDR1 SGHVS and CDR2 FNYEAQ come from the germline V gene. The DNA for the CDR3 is TGTGCCAGCAGCTTAGTCGACAGCTCCTACAATGAGCAGTTCTTC. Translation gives CASSLVDSSYNEQFF.

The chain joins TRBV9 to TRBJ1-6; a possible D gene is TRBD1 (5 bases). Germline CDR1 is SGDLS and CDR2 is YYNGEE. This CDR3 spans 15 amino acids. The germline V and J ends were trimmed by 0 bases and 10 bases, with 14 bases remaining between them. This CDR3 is CASSVEGRVASPLHF. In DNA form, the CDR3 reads TGTGCCAGCAGCGTAGAGGGGAGGGTGGCCTCACCCCTCCACTTT.

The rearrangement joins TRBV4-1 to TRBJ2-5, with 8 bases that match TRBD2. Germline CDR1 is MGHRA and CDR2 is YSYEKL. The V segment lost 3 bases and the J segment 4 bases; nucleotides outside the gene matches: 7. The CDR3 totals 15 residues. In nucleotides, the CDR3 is TGCGCCAGCAGCCAGGAAGGCGCGGGAGGAGAGACCCAGTACTTC. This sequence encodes CASSQEGAGGETQYF.

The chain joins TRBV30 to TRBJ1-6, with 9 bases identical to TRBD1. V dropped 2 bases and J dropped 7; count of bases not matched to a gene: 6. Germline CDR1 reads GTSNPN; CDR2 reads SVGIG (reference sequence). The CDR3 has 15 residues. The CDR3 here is CAWSTGGSRNSPLHF. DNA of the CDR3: TGTGCCTGGAGTACAGGGGGCTCGAGAAATTCACCCCTCCACTTT. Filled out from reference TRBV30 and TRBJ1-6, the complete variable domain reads SQTIHQWPATLVQPVGSPLSLECTVEGTSNPNLYWYRQAAGRGLQLLFYSVGIGQISSEVPQNLSASRPQDRQFILSSKKLLLSDSGFYLCAWSTGGSRNSPLHFGNGTRLTVT.

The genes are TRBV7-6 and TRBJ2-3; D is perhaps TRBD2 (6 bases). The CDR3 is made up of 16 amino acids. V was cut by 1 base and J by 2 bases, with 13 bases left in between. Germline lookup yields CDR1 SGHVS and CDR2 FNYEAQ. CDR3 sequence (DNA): TGTGCCAGCAGCTTAGATGTCGGGACTCACACAGATACGCAGTATTTT. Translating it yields CASSLDVGTHTDTQYF.

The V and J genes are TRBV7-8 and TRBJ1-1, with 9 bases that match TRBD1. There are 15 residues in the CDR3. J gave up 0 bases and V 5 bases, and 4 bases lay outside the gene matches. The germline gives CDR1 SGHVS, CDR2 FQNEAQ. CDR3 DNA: TGTGCCAGCAGCCGGGGGACAGGGATGAACACTGAAGCTTTCTTT. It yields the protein CASSRGTGMNTEAFF. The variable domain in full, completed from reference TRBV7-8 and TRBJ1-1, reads GAGVSQSPRYKVAKRGQDVALRCDPISGHVSLFWYQQALGQGPEFLTYFQNEAQLDKSGLPSDRFFAERPEGSVSTLKIQRTQQEDSAVYLCASSRGTGMNTEAFFGQGTRLTVV.